These 8 T cell receptor beta chains were sequenced from one sample in a study of human T cells and chemical hapten exposure. TCRdb reprocessed the RACE reads with MiXCR, giving one entry per CDR3 protein. The sample yields about 60,000 distinct CDR3 sequences, about 9.3% seen once. Time point in this sample: patch test 1, 2 weeks after DPC sensitization. Treatment of the sample: therapeutic diphenylcyclopropenone sensitization with weekly scalp DPC. Material: whole blood, obtained in connection with sensitization to the hapten diphenylcyclopropenone (DPC). These TCRs come from a woman in her forties with alopecia areata. Some clones in this sample may be carry-over from other donors' samples.

This chain links TRBV2 with TRBJ1-1, with TRBD1 as a possible D gene (6 bases). Germline CDR1 SNHLY, CDR2 FYNNEI. This CDR3 is 12 amino acids long. The V and J ends lost 10 bases and 5 bases respectively, with 14 bases between them. The CDR3 region has the DNA TGTGCCACCAATACAGGGATGACTGAAGCTTTCTTT. The encoded protein is CATNTGMTEAFF.

The chain is built from TRBV5-1 and TRBJ2-2, with a possible D match to TRBD1 (6 bases). Germline assignment: CDR1 SGHRS and CDR2 YFSETQ. This CDR3 is 15 amino acids long. The germline V and J ends were trimmed by 4 bases and 2 bases, with 12 bases remaining between them. CDR3 DNA sequence: TGCGCCAGCAGCCCCGGACAGTCAAACACCGGGGAGCTGTTTTTT. Residues: CASSPGQSNTGELFF.

The chain links TRBV7-2 to TRBJ2-5; no definite D call. Germline V CDR1 and CDR2: SGHTA, FQGNSA. Trimming removed 2 bases from V and 1 base from J, with 5 bases in between. The CDR3 has 13 residues. CDR3 nucleotides: TGTGCCAGCAGCTTAATGCTCCAAGAGACCCAGTACTTC. Translating it yields CASSLMLQETQYF.

This clonotype was seen ten or more times. DNA for the CDR3: TGTGCCAGCAGACCCGGGACGCTGGGAAAAGAGACCCAGTACTTC. Encoded protein: CASRPGTLGKETQYF. The rearrangement links TRBV3-1 to TRBJ2-5; D might be TRBD1 or TRBD2, each matching 5 bases. This CDR3 spans 15 amino acids. Germline CDR1 is LGHDT and CDR2 is YNNKEL (reference sequence). With 6 bases removed from V and 3 bases from J, the gap between germline ends came to 17 bases.

This clonotype showed up many times. The V and J genes are TRBV7-3 and TRBJ1-1; 9 nucleotides agree with TRBD1. Germline V gives CDR1 SGHTA, CDR2 FQGTGA. The CDR3 is made up of 13 amino acids. V lost 3 bases, J lost 5 bases, and 1 base stayed unmatched. CDR3 sequence (DNA): TGTGCCAGCAGCTTGACAGGGGGGACTGAAGCTTTCTTT. This translates into CASSLTGGTEAFF. The variable domain in full, completed from reference TRBV7-3 and TRBJ1-1, reads GAGVSQTPSNKVTEKGKYVELRCDPISGHTALYWYRQSLGQGPEFLIYFQGTGAADDSGLPNDRFFAVRPEGSVSTLKIQRTERGDSAVYLCASSLTGGTEAFFGQGTRLTVV.

This clonotype has a count of ten or more. This chain's CDR3 is CATSDNRDVGELFF. The DNA of the CDR3 is TGTGCCACCAGTGATAACCGGGACGTCGGGGAGCTGTTTTTT. This chain uses TRBV24-1 with TRBJ2-2; D might be TRBD1 or TRBD2, each matching 5 bases. Trimming took off 3 bases at V and 7 bases at J, with 11 bases between the two ends. The CDR3 extends over 14 amino acids. Germline V gene sequence: CDR1 KGHDR, CDR2 SFDVKD.

The rearrangement uses TRBV11-2 and TRBJ2-1; D ambiguous. There are 12 residues in the CDR3. V lost 4 bases and J lost 2, with 3 bases in between. Germline assignment: CDR1 SGHAT and CDR2 FQNNGV. The CDR3 is CASSSTYNEQFF. Written as DNA, the CDR3 is TGTGCCAGCAGCTCGACCTACAATGAGCAGTTCTTC.

This clonotype occurred many times. This chain links TRBV5-6 with TRBJ2-3; 7 positions match TRBD1. The V and J ends lost 4 bases and 0 bases, in that order; junction bases with no gene match: 5. Germline assignment: CDR1 SGHDT and CDR2 YYEEEE. The CDR3 spans 15 residues. Written as DNA, the CDR3 is TGTGCCAGCAGCCTGACAGGGAGAAGCACAGATACGCAGTATTTT. Encoded protein: CASSLTGRSTDTQYF.